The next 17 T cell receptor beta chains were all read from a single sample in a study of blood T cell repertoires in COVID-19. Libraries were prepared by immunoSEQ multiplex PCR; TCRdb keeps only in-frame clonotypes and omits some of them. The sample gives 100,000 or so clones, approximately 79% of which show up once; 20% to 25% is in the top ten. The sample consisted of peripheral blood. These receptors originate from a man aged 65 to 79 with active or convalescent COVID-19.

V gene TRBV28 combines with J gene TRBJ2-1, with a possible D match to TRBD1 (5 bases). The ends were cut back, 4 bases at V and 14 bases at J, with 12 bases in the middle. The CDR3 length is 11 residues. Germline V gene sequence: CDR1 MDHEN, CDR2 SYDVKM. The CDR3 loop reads CASSSSGWKFF. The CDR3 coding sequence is TGTGCCAGCAGTTCTTCAGGGTGGAAGTTCTTC.

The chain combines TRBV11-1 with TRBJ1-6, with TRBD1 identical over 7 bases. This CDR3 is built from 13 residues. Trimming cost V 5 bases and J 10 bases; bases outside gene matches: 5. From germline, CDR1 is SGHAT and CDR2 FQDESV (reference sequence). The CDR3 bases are TGTGCCAGCAGCCCCCCAGGGGGATCACCCCTCCACTTT. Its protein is CASSPPGGSPLHF.

CDR3 residues: CASSMAGSSTDTQYF. CDR3 DNA: TGTGCCAGTAGTATGGCAGGCTCTAGCACAGATACGCAGTATTTT. V gene TRBV19 combines with J gene TRBJ2-3; no clear D gene. The CDR3 has 15 residues. Germline V gene data show CDR1 as LNHDA and CDR2 as SQIVND (reference sequence). V lost 3 bases and J lost 0, with 10 bases in between. The variable domain in full, completed from reference TRBV19 and TRBJ2-3, reads DGGITQSPKYLFRKEGQNVTLSCEQNLNHDAMYWYRQDPGQGLRLIYYSQIVNDFQKGDIAEGYSVSREKKESFPLTVTSAQKNPTAFYLCASSMAGSSTDTQYFGPGTRLTVL.

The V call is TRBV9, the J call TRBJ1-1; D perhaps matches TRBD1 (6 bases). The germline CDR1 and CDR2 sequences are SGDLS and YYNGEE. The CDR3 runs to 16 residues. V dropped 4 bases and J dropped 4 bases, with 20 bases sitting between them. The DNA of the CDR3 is TGTGCCAGCAGCCCACGTAGTAGCAACAGGGCCACTGAAGCTTTCTTT. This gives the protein CASSPRSSNRATEAFF.

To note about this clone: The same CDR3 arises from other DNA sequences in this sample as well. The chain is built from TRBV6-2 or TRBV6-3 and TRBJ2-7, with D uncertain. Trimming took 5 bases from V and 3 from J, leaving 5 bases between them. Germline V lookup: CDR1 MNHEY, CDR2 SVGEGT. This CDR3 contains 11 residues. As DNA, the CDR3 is TGTGCCAGCAGTCCGCGCTACGAGCAGTACTTC. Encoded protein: CASSPRYEQYF.

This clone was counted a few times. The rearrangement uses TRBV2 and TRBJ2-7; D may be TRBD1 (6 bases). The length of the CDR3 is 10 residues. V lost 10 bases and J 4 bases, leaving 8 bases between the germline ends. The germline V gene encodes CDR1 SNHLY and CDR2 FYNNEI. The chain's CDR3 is CATGQYEQYF. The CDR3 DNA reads TGTGCCACCGGACAGTACGAGCAGTACTTC.

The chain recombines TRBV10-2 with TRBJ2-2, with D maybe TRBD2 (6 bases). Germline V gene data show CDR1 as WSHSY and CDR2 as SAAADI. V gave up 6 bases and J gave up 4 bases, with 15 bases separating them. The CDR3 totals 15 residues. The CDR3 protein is CASRGGPRTTGELFF. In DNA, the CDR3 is TGCGCCAGCAGGGGGGGACCGCGCACCACCGGGGAGCTGTTTTTT.

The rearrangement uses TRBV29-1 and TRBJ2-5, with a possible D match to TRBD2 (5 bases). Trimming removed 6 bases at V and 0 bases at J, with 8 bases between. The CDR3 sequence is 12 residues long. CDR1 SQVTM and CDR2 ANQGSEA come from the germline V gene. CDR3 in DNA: TGCAGCGTGACTACTTACCAAGAGACCCAGTACTTC. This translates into CSVTTYQETQYF.

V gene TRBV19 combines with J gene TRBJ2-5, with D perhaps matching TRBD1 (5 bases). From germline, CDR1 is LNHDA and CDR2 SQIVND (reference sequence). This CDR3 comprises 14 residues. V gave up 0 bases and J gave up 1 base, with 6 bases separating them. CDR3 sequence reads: CASSIDRAQETQYF. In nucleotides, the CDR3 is TGTGCCAGTAGTATAGACAGGGCCCAAGAGACCCAGTACTTC.

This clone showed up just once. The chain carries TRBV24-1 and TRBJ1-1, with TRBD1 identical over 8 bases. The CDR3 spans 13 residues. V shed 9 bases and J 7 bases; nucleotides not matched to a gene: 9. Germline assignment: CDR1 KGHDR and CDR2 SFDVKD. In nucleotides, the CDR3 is TGTGCCACCCAGGACAGGGCGTCCGGTGAAGCTTTCTTT. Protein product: CATQDRASGEAFF.

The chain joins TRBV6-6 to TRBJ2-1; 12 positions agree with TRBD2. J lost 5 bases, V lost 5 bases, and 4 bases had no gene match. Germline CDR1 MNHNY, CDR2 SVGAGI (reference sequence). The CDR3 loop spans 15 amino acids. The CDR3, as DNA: TGTGCCAGCAGTCATTCTAGCGGGGGGGACAATGAGCAGTTCTTC. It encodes CASSHSSGGDNEQFF.

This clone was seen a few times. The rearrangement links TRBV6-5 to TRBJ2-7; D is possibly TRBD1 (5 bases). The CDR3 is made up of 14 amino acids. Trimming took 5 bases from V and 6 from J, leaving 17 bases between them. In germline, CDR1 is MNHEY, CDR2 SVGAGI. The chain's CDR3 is CASSKNRSGLEQYF. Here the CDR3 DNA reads TGTGCCAGCAGTAAAAACAGGTCGGGTCTCGAGCAGTACTTC.

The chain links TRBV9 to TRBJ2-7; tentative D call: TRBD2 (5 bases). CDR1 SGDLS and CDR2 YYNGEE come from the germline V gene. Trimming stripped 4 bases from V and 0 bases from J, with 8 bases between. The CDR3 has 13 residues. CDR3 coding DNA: TGTGCCAGCAGCCGGGGAAACTCCTACGAGCAGTACTTC. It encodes CASSRGNSYEQYF.

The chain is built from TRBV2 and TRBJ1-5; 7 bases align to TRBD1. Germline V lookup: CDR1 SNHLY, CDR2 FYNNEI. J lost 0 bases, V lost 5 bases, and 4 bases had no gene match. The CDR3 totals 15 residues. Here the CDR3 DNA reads TGTGCCAGCAGTCCGACAGGGATTAGCAATCAGCCCCAGCATTTT. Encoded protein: CASSPTGISNQPQHF. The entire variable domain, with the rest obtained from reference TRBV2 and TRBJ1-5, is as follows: EPEVTQTPSHQVTQMGQEVILRCVPISNHLYFYWYRQILGQKVEFLVSFYNNEISEKSEIFDDQFSVERPDGSNFTLKIRSTKLEDSAMYFCASSPTGISNQPQHFGDGTRLSIL.

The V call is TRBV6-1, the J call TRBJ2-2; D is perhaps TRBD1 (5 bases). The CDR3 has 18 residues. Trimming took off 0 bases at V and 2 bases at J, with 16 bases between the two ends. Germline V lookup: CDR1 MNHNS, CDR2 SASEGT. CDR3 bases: TGTGCCAGCAGTGAAGCGCGTACGGACACCACCAACACCGGGGAGCTGTTTTTT. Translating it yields CASSEARTDTTNTGELFF.

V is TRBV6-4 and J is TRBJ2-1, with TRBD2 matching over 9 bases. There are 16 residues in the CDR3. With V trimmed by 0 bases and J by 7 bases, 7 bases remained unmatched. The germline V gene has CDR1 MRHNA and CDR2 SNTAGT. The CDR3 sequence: CASSDSAGGPQNEQFF. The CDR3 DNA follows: TGTGCCAGCAGTGACTCGGCGGGGGGGCCTCAGAATGAGCAGTTCTTC.

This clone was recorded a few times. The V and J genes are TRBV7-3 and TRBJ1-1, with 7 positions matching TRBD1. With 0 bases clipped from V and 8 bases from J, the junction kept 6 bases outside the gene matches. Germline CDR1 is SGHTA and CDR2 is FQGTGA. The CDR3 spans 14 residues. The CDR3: CASSLTGTANEAFF. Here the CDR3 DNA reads TGTGCCAGCAGCTTAACCGGGACAGCAAACGAAGCTTTCTTT.